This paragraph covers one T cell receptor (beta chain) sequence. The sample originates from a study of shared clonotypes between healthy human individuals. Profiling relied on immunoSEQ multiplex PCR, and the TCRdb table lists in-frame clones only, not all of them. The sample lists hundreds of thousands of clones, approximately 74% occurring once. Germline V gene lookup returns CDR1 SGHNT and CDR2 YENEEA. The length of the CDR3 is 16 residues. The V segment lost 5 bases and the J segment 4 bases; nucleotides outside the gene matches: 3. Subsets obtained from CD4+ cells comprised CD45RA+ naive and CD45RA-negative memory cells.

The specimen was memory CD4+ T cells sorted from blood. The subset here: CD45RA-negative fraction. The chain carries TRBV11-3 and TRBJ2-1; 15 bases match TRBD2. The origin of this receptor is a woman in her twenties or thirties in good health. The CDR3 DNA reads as TGTGCCAGCAGCGGACTAGCGGGAGGGCCTTACAATGAGCAGTTCTTC. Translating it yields CASSGLAGGPYNEQFF.